This TCR beta chain emerged from a study of blood T cell repertoires in COVID-19. The overall study: Italy, Spain and the United States were the sources of the convalescent and acute COVID-19 samples. The cDNA or gDNA used as material had been derived from T cells, B-cell-depleted T cells, or PBMCs.

In the authors' methods: Quantification of nucleated cells was approximated via reference gene primer amplification. TCRdb keeps only in-frame clones here, not all; method: immunoSEQ multiplex PCR. V and J calls and clone size are as listed in that table; D and trimming were resolved from the DNA. The sample comprises over 70,000 clones, around 80% of which are singletons, and 7% rests with the top ten. Deletions cut 1 base from V and 0 bases from J, with 10 bases between. Germline V gene lookup returns CDR1 MGHRA and CDR2 YSYEKL. The CDR3 has 16 amino acids. The sample was peripheral blood. The rearrangement links TRBV4-1 to TRBJ2-1, with D unclear. The receptor comes from a man aged 70-80 years with acute or convalescent COVID-19. As DNA, the CDR3 is TGCGCCAGCAGCCAAGTCGACTTAATCTCCTACAATGAGCAGTTCTTC. Its protein is CASSQVDLISYNEQFF.